These 11 T cell receptor beta chains came from one sample sequenced in a study of T-cell memory formation after mild COVID-19. TCRdb independently ran MiXCR on the 5' RACE reads; one entry per CDR3 protein. Here the sample spans 400,000 to 500,000 distinct CDR3 sequences, 15% to 20% being singletons. The sample was PBMCs or a T cell subset sorted from them (not recorded which). These receptors came from an adult woman who had mild COVID-19 (a few samples of this study predate the infection). Cell type and time point are not known.

This chain joins TRBV4-2 and TRBJ1-1; D is uncertain. The length of the CDR3 is 16 residues. Germline V gives CDR1 LGHNA, CDR2 YNFKEQ. V lost 0 bases and J 0 bases, leaving 11 bases between the germline ends. The CDR3 reads CASSQDRSVMNTEAFF. For the CDR3, the DNA is TGTGCCAGCAGCCAAGATCGTTCAGTGATGAACACTGAAGCTTTCTTT.

In this sample, this clonotype turned up many times. The rearrangement joins TRBV7-2 to TRBJ2-2, with 7 bases that match TRBD1. CDR1 and CDR2 from the germline V gene are SGHTA and FQGNSA. J lost 1 base, V lost 6 bases, and 5 bases had no gene match. CDR3 length: 15 amino acids. CDR3 protein: CASSSQGMNTGELFF. Written as DNA, the CDR3 is TGTGCCAGCAGTTCACAGGGGATGAACACCGGGGAGCTGTTTTTT.

In its sample, this clonotype was seen a few times. This chain joins TRBV6-1 and TRBJ1-3; D unresolved. CDR3 length: 14 amino acids. Germline V gives CDR1 MNHNS, CDR2 SASEGT. The V and J ends lost 3 bases and 3 bases respectively, with 9 bases between them. The CDR3 bases are TGTGCCAGCAGTGAGGTAGACGGTGGAAACACCATATATTTT. Its protein is CASSEVDGGNTIYF.

In this sample, this clonotype turned up a few times. The chain employs TRBV4-1 and TRBJ1-2, with TRBD1 matching 8 bases. Germline lookup yields CDR1 MGHRA and CDR2 YSYEKL. The CDR3 length is 16 residues. Unmatched junction bases numbered 6, after V lost 0 bases and J lost 3 bases. CDR3 amino acids: CASSQDLSRGHYGYTF. The CDR3 nucleotides read TGCGCCAGCAGCCAAGATCTTAGCAGGGGGCACTATGGCTACACCTTC.

This clonotype has a handful of counts. This chain uses TRBV27 with TRBJ2-7; the D is unclear. The V gene lost 6 bases and the J gene lost 7 bases, with 16 bases spanning the gap. CDR3 length: 13 residues. Germline-derived CDR1 and CDR2 are MNHEY and SMNVEV (reference sequence). The CDR3 sequence: CASRGPLVGEQYF. In nucleotides, the CDR3 is TGTGCCAGCAGAGGACCCCTCGTAGGTGAGCAGTACTTC.

The rearrangement joins TRBV12-3 or TRBV12-4 to TRBJ1-2; D is uncertain. The CDR3 is 12 residues long. Trimming took off 3 bases at V and 5 bases at J, with 7 bases between the two ends. The CDR3 is CASSFSGYGYTF. CDR3 coding DNA: TGTGCCAGCAGTTTCAGCGGGTATGGCTACACCTTC.

The CDR3 nucleotides are TGTGCCAGCAGCCCGGGAGTGAGTGGCTACACCTTC. Protein: CASSPGVSGYTF. The chain employs TRBV7-2 and TRBJ1-2; D not certain. Trimming removed 5 bases at V and 7 bases at J, with 11 bases between. This CDR3 has 12 amino acids. In germline, CDR1 is SGHTA, CDR2 FQGNSA.

There are a few counts of this clonotype. The genes are TRBV20-1 and TRBJ2-7, with D uncertain. CDR1 and CDR2 (germline): DFQATT, SNEGSKA (reference sequence). Trimming took off 2 bases at V and 3 bases at J, with 8 bases between the two ends. The CDR3 totals 12 residues. CDR3 nucleotides: TGCAGTGCTAGAACAGAAAACTACGAGCAGTACTTC. It specifies CSARTENYEQYF.

The chain joins TRBV27 to TRBJ1-5; D is undetermined. Deletions cut 7 bases from V and 0 bases from J, with 10 bases between. There are 14 residues in the CDR3. CDR1 and CDR2 (germline): MNHEY, SMNVEV (reference sequence). In nucleotides, the CDR3 is TGTGCCAGCATGGAGATATATAGCAATCAGCCCCAGCATTTT. Protein product: CASMEIYSNQPQHF.

This clonotype was detected only a few times. The chain recombines TRBV20-1 with TRBJ2-3; 15 nucleotides align to TRBD2. This CDR3 is 16 amino acids long. The ends lost 2 bases at V and 9 bases at J; junction bases unmatched: 9. CDR1 and CDR2 (germline): DFQATT, SNEGSKA (reference sequence). The CDR3 region is CSARPGTSGGSRTQYF. The CDR3 DNA follows: TGCAGTGCTAGACCCGGGACTAGCGGGGGGAGTCGCACGCAGTATTTT.

This clonotype has a handful of counts. The J gene is TRBJ1-4, the V gene TRBV19; D gene uncertain. Germline CDR1 reads LNHDA; CDR2 reads SQIVND (reference sequence). This CDR3 has 16 amino acids. The germline V and J ends were trimmed by 0 bases and 2 bases, with 10 bases remaining between them. CDR3 amino acids: CASSIDAWATNEKLFF. The CDR3 coding sequence is TGTGCCAGTAGTATAGATGCTTGGGCGACTAATGAAAAACTGTTTTTT.